This entry features one T cell receptor (beta chain) sequence. The protocol was immunoSEQ multiplex PCR, while the TCRdb copy is restricted to in-frame clones and leaves out a portion. Of 51,000 or so clones listed, over 80% are singletons. This entry is derived from a study of blood T cell repertoires in COVID-19. Overall study: The cDNA or gDNA used as material had been derived from T cells, B-cell-depleted T cells, or PBMCs.

The receptor was derived from a man between 65 and 85 years old with active COVID-19. Sequenced material: peripheral blood.

The CDR3, as DNA: TGTGCCAGCAATGGACAAGGGATTGGAGAGACCCAGTACTTC. Its translation is CASNGQGIGETQYF. The chain recombines TRBV2 with TRBJ2-5, with a weak D call TRBD1 (5 bases). Germline CDR1 and CDR2: SNHLY and FYNNEI. The CDR3 has 14 amino acids. V was clipped by 7 bases and J by 4 bases, with 16 bases between them. Filled out from reference TRBV2 and TRBJ2-5, the complete variable domain reads EPEVTQTPSHQVTQMGQEVILRCVPISNHLYFYWYRQILGQKVEFLVSFYNNEISEKSEIFDDQFSVERPDGSNFTLKIRSTKLEDSAMYFCASNGQGIGETQYFGPGTRLLVL.